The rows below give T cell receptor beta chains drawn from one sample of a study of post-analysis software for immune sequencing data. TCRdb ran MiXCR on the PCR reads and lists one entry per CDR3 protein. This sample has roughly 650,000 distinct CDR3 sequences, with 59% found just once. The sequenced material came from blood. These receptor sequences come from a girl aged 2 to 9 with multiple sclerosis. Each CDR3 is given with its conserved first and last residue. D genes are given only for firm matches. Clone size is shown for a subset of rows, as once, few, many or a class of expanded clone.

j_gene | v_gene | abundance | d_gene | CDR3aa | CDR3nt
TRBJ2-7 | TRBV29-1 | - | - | CSALTVDRVDEQYF | TGCAGCGCCCTGACCGTAGATCGGGTGGACGAGCAGTACTTC
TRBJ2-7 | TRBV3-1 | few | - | CASSQRVYEQYF | TGTGCCAGCAGCCAAAGGGTTTACGAGCAGTACTTC
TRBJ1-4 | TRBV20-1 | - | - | CSATRLEKLFF | TGCAGTGCTACCCGACTTGAAAAACTGTTTTTT
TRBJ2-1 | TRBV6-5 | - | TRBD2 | CASRTSGRVNEQFF | TGTGCCAGCAGGACAAGCGGGAGGGTGAATGAGCAGTTCTTC
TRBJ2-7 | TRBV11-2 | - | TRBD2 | CASSLKSSGREPYEQYF | TGTGCCAGCAGCTTAAAATCTAGCGGGAGGGAACCCTACGAGCAGTACTTC
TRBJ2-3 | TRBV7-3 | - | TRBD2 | CASSLGPSGRATDTQYF | TGTGCCAGCAGCTTGGGGCCGAGCGGGAGGGCCACAGATACGCAGTATTTT
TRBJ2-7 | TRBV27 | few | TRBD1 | CASSTGQNYEQYF | TGTGCCAGCAGTACGGGACAGAACTACGAGCAGTACTTC
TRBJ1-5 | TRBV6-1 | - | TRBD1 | CASSESRGDQPQHF | TGTGCCAGCAGTGAATCCAGGGGGGATCAGCCCCAGCATTTT
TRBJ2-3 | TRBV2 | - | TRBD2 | CASSSGLAGAITDTQYF | TGTGCCAGCAGCTCGGGACTAGCGGGAGCGATTACAGATACGCAGTATTTT
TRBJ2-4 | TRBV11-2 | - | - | CASSLGPGPIAKNIQYF | TGTGCCAGCAGCTTAGGTCCGGGGCCTATTGCCAAAAACATTCAGTACTTC
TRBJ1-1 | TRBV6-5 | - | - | CASSYFQGLNTEAFF | TGTGCCAGCAGTTATTTCCAGGGGTTGAACACTGAAGCTTTCTTT
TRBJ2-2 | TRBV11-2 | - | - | CASSFGSTGELFF | TGTGCCAGCAGCTTTGGTAGCACCGGGGAGCTGTTTTTT
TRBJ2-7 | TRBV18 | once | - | CASSPRNHFRTAPRGYEQYF | TGTGCCAGCTCACCAAGAAACCATTTTCGGACAGCACCTCGTGGATACGAGCAGTACTTC
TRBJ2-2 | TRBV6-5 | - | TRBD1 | CASSYTYRGRAGELFF | TGTGCCAGCAGCTACACCTACAGGGGGCGGGCCGGGGAGCTGTTTTTT
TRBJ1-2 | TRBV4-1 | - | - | CASSQDPAVRRYGYTF | TGCGCCAGCAGCCAAGACCCGGCAGTTAGACGATACGGCTACACCTTC
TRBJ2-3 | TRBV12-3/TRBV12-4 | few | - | CASSLLAWDGTDTQYF | TGTGCCAGCAGCTTATTAGCCTGGGATGGGACAGATACGCAGTATTTT
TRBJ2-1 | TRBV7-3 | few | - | CASSLTSAGHEQFF | TGTGCCAGCAGCTTAACGTCGGCGGGCCATGAGCAGTTCTTC
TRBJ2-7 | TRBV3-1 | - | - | CASSKNSGTGYEQYF | TGTGCCAGCAGCAAAAATTCAGGAACAGGCTACGAGCAGTACTTC
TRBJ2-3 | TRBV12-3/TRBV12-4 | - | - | CASSFRGAGSDTDTQYF | TGTGCCAGCAGTTTTCGGGGGGCTGGGTCGGACACAGATACGCAGTATTTT
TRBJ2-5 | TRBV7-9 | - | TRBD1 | CASSRRDRAAETQYF | TGTGCCAGCAGCCGGCGGGACAGGGCGGCGGAGACCCAGTACTTC
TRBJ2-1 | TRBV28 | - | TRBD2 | CASSERTSPKQFF | TGTGCCAGCAGTGAAAGGACTAGTCCTAAGCAGTTCTTC
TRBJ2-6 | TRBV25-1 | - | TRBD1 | CASSSVLGGPGANVLTF | TGTGCCAGCAGTTCGGTGCTAGGGGGCCCTGGGGCCAACGTCCTGACTTTC
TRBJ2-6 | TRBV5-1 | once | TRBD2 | CASKGGLAVTFSGANVLTF | TGCGCCAGCAAGGGTGGACTAGCGGTAACATTCTCTGGGGCCAACGTCCTGACTTTC
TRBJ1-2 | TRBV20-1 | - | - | CSARDFRPGYTF | TGCAGTGCTAGAGATTTCAGGCCCGGCTACACCTTC
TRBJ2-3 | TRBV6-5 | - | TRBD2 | CASSTRLAGGTDTQYF | TGTGCCAGCAGTACGCGACTAGCGGGAGGCACAGATACGCAGTATTTT
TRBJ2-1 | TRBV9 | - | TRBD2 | CASSAPSGRAFGDEQFF | TGTGCCAGCAGCGCCCCTAGCGGGAGGGCCTTCGGCGATGAGCAGTTCTTC
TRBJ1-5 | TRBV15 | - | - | CATSRSPGQNQPQHF | TGTGCCACCAGCAGGTCCCCCGGACAGAATCAGCCCCAGCATTTT
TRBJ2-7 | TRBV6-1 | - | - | CASSISDSGSYEQYF | TGTGCCAGCAGTATAAGTGACAGTGGTTCCTACGAGCAGTACTTC
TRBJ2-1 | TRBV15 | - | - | CATSSLGGGNEQFF | TGTGCCACCAGCAGCCTTGGGGGTGGGAATGAGCAGTTCTTC
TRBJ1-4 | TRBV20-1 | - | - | CSARGQGTREKLFF | TGCAGTGCTAGAGGTCAGGGGACGAGAGAAAAACTGTTTTTT
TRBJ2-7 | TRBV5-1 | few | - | CASSLDRRFDEQYF | TGCGCCAGCAGCTTGGACAGGCGGTTTGACGAGCAGTACTTC
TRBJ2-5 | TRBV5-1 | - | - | CASSDGSSGVWEQYF | TGCGCCAGCTCTGACGGTTCGAGTGGTGTATGGGAGCAGTACTTC
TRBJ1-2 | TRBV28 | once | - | CASKDSNYGYTF | TGTGCCAGCAAAGACAGTAACTATGGCTACACCTTC
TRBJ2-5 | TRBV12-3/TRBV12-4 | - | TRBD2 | CASGFWLAGQETQYF | TGTGCCAGCGGCTTCTGGCTAGCGGGACAAGAGACCCAGTACTTC
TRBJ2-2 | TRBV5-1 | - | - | CASSSGTDSNTGELFF | TGCGCCAGCAGCTCGGGGACGGATTCGAACACCGGGGAGCTGTTTTTT
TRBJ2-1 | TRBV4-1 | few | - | CASSQDSSSGYNEQFF | TGCGCCAGCAGCCAAGATTCATCGAGCGGCTACAATGAGCAGTTCTTC
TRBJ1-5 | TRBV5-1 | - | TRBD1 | CASSLGLMEGALNQPQHF | TGCGCCAGCAGCTTGGGGCTCATGGAGGGGGCCCTTAATCAGCCCCAGCATTTT
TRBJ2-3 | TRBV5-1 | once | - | CASSLPSETDTQYF | TGCGCCAGCAGCCTCCCCAGCGAAACAGATACGCAGTATTTT
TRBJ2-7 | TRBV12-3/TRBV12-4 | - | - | CASSHRQFPYEQYF | TGTGCCAGCAGCCACCGGCAGTTTCCCTACGAGCAGTACTTC